The rows below give T cell receptor beta chains drawn from one sample of a study of T cell responses to AZD1222 COVID-19 vaccine. The data were produced by immunoSEQ multiplex PCR, yet TCRdb's version contains in-frame clones alone and is incomplete. The sample gives about 150,000 clones, 90% of which show up once; about 1.7% is in the top ten. Here the sequenced sample was peripheral blood, taken on day 0 of AZD1222 vaccination. All receptors come from an adult in good health. Both conserved end residues are part of each CDR3. The order of the fields is D gene, J gene, clone size, V gene, CDR3 DNA, CDR3 protein. D genes are given only for firm matches. Not all rows give a size; the values are once, few, many and, for expanded clones, a class.

TRBD2,TRBJ2-1,-,TRBV15,TGTGCCACCAGCAGGGTTCCGGGACTAGCGGGGAATGAGCAGTTCTTC,CATSRVPGLAGNEQFF
TRBD2,TRBJ2-3,-,TRBV27,TGTGCCAGCAACTTAGCGGGAGTTTTAGATACGCAGTATTTT,CASNLAGVLDTQYF
-,TRBJ2-2,-,TRBV29-1,TGCAGCGTTTACGGGAACACCGGGGAGCTGTTTTTT,CSVYGNTGELFF
TRBD1,TRBJ1-4,-,TRBV7-6,TGTGCCAGCAGCTTAAACGGACGGGGGACAGGGAATGAAAAACTGTTTTTT,CASSLNGRGTGNEKLFF
TRBD2,TRBJ2-7,few,TRBV28,TGTGCCAGCAGATTAGCGGGAAACTCCTACGAGCAGTACTTC,CASRLAGNSYEQYF
-,TRBJ1-2,-,TRBV6-2/TRBV6-3,TGTGCCAGCAGTTACAGGGCTGGCTATGGCTACACCTTC,CASSYRAGYGYTF
-,TRBJ1-5,-,TRBV5-1,TGCGCCAGCAGCTTGGTGGGGAATCAGCCCCAGCATTTT,CASSLVGNQPQHF
TRBD2,TRBJ2-7,-,TRBV10-3,TGTGCCATCAGCCGAACTAGCGGGACGTCCTACGAGCAGTACTTC,CAISRTSGTSYEQYF
-,TRBJ2-3,-,TRBV20-1,TGCAGTGCTAGTTCCGCAGGTCTCACAGATACGCAGTATTTT,CSASSAGLTDTQYF
TRBD2,TRBJ2-1,-,TRBV5-4,TGTGCCAGCAGCTTGGCTGTTACTAGCGGGAGGGATGAGCAGTTCTTC,CASSLAVTSGRDEQFF
-,TRBJ1-2,-,TRBV24-1,TGTGCCACCAGTGGCCCGGGGGGGCGAGCAGCTAACTATGGCTACACCTTC,CATSGPGGRAANYGYTF
TRBD2,TRBJ2-3,once,TRBV7-2,TGTGCCAGCAGTAAACTAGCGCGGGGCACAGATACGCAGTATTTT,CASSKLARGTDTQYF
-,TRBJ2-2,-,TRBV7-2,TGTGCCAGCAGCTTAGAATACACCGGGGAGCTGTTTTTT,CASSLEYTGELFF
TRBD2,TRBJ2-2,-,TRBV4-2,TGTGCCAGCAGCCAAGTGGTAGGGATTAGGACTAGCGGGAGCGGAACCGGGGAGCTGTTTTTT,CASSQVVGIRTSGSGTGELFF
TRBD1,TRBJ1-2,once,TRBV7-9,TGTGCCAGCAGCTTTACAGGGGGCTCGGCTTATGGCTACACCTTC,CASSFTGGSAYGYTF
-,TRBJ1-1,-,TRBV27,TGTGCCAGCAGTTTCAGTCTGGACAGGAACACTGAAGCTTTCTTT,CASSFSLDRNTEAFF
-,TRBJ1-1,-,TRBV11-3,TGTGCCAGCAGCTTAGCTGGGGCCACTGAAGCTTTCTTT,CASSLAGATEAFF
-,TRBJ1-2,-,TRBV19,TGTGCCAGTAGTACCCGGGACCTTGTTAGGGGCTACACCTTC,CASSTRDLVRGYTF
-,TRBJ2-4,-,TRBV3-1/TRBV3-2,TGTGCCAGCAGCCCCTTGATCGGGAAAAACATTCAGTACTTC,CASSPLIGKNIQYF
-,TRBJ2-3,-,TRBV28,TGTGCCACACCCAGGGGAATCACAGATACGCAGTATTTT,CATPRGITDTQYF
-,TRBJ1-4,-,TRBV20-1,TGCAGTCCCCTCGGGGGTGAAAAACTGTTTTTT,CSPLGGEKLFF
-,TRBJ1-5,-,TRBV12-3/TRBV12-4,TGTGCCAGCAGTTTATCACGGCAGCCCCAGCATTTT,CASSLSRQPQHF
-,TRBJ2-2,-,TRBV18,TGTGCCAGCTCACCAAACGTAGCGAACACCGGGGAGCTGTTTTTT,CASSPNVANTGELFF
-,TRBJ1-5,-,TRBV5-6,TGTGCCAGCAGCTTACGGGGTGGGAGCAATCAGCCCCAGCATTTT,CASSLRGGSNQPQHF
-,TRBJ2-1,-,TRBV9,TGTGCCAGCAGCCGACAAGACAATGAGCAGTTCTTC,CASSRQDNEQFF
TRBD1,TRBJ2-1,-,TRBV15,TGTGCCACCAGCAGAGACCGCAGGGGGTTTTACAATGAGCAGTTCTTC,CATSRDRRGFYNEQFF
-,TRBJ2-5,-,TRBV27,TGTGCCAGCAGTTCAAAGCCTCCCGAGACCCAGTACTTC,CASSSKPPETQYF
-,TRBJ1-5,-,TRBV28,TGTGCCAGCGTGGGGTCTTATCAGCCCCAGCATTTT,CASVGSYQPQHF
-,TRBJ1-5,-,TRBV5-8,TGTGCCAGCAGCTTGGGGCGAGCCCTCAGCAATCAGCCCCAGCATTTT,CASSLGRALSNQPQHF
-,TRBJ1-1,-,TRBV29-1,TGCAGCGTTGAAGAGGGGGGTCCGAGGTATGAAGCTTTCTTT,CSVEEGGPRYEAFF
-,TRBJ2-7,-,TRBV5-6,TGTGCCAGCAGCTTTGGGTACGAGCAGTACTTC,CASSFGYEQYF
TRBD2,TRBJ2-3,-,TRBV6-2/TRBV6-3,TGTGCCAGCAGCGGGACTAGCGGGTACACAGATACGCAGTATTTT,CASSGTSGYTDTQYF
TRBD1,TRBJ1-5,-,TRBV13,TGTGCCAGCAGCTTAGTGTCTGGACAGGTGGTGAGCAATCAGCCCCAGCATTTT,CASSLVSGQVVSNQPQHF
TRBD1,TRBJ1-1,-,TRBV10-2,TGCGCCAGCAGTGAGGGACAGGGGGGCACTGAAGCTTTCTTT,CASSEGQGGTEAFF
-,TRBJ2-3,-,TRBV28,TGTGCCAGCAGTTTAAGACAGGCCGAGTGGACAGATACGCAGTATTTT,CASSLRQAEWTDTQYF
TRBD1,TRBJ1-2,-,TRBV11-2,TGTGCCAGCAGCCCGGGACAGGTCTATGGCTACACCTTC,CASSPGQVYGYTF
-,TRBJ2-4,-,TRBV6-5,TGTGCCAGCAGTCCCGGAGGGTTAGCCAAAAACATTCAGTACTTC,CASSPGGLAKNIQYF
-,TRBJ1-5,once,TRBV5-8,TGTGCCAGCAGCTTGGATCAGCCCCAGCATTTT,CASSLDQPQHF